These T cell receptor beta chains were read from a single sample in a study of CD8 T cells in ankylosing spondylitis. TCRdb used MiXCR to reprocess the 5' RACE reads, holding one entry per CDR3 protein. Of 200,000 to 250,000 distinct CDR3 sequences listed, approximately 7.3% were seen once; the top ten hold about 14%. Input material: blood, either unsorted or a sorted T cell fraction (not recorded which). The receptors were gathered from a male donor with ankylosing spondylitis. CDR3s include the opening cysteine and the closing phenylalanine or tryptophan. A D gene is named only where the DNA matches it firmly. Expanded clones are given a class, and other clones once, few, many or no size at all.

clone size | D gene | J gene | V gene | CDR3 protein | CDR3 DNA
many | . | TRBJ2-1 | TRBV2 | CASSHNEQFF | TGTGCCAGCAGTCACAATGAGCAGTTCTTC
many | . | TRBJ2-3 | TRBV12-3/TRBV12-4 | CASSQDTDTQYF | TGTGCCAGCAGTCAGGACACAGATACGCAGTATTTT
many | TRBD2 | TRBJ2-1 | TRBV7-7 | CASSVRSGEYNEQFF | TGTGCTAGCAGCGTACGAAGCGGGGAATACAATGAGCAGTTCTTC
many | TRBD2 | TRBJ2-7 | TRBV20-1 | CSARRTSGYEQYF | TGCAGTGCTCGCCGGACTAGCGGGTACGAGCAGTACTTC
few | TRBD1 | TRBJ1-6 | TRBV7-2 | CASSSNRGPYNSPLHF | TGTGCCAGCAGCAGTAACAGGGGACCATATAATTCACCCCTCCACTTT
many | TRBD2 | TRBJ2-7 | TRBV7-9 | CASSLARGNEQYF | TGTGCCAGCAGCTTAGCGCGGGGGAACGAGCAGTACTTC
many | . | TRBJ1-2 | TRBV29-1 | CSAREPGASLYGYTF | TGCAGCGCTAGAGAGCCAGGTGCCTCCCTATATGGCTACACCTTC
many | . | TRBJ2-1 | TRBV29-1 | CSVEGPYRASAYNEQFF | TGCAGCGTTGAAGGGCCGTATCGGGCTAGCGCCTACAATGAGCAGTTCTTC
many | . | TRBJ2-4 | TRBV29-1 | CSVPSGDNIQYF | TGCAGCGTCCCCTCAGGGGACAACATTCAGTACTTC
. | . | TRBJ2-1 | TRBV4-3 | CASSTRDSGMDEQFF | TGCGCCAGCAGCACCCGGGACTCCGGGATGGATGAGCAGTTCTTC